One T cell receptor (beta chain) is described in this entry. This sample was included in a study of blood T cell repertoires in COVID-19. TCRdb's copy holds only in-frame clones and misses some; the assay was immunoSEQ multiplex PCR. Here the sample spans about 48,000 clones, 75% to 80% being singletons. CDR1 and CDR2 (germline): PRHDT, FYEKMQ (reference sequence). The CDR3 length is 15 residues. Trimming cost V 5 bases and J 3 bases; bases outside gene matches: 8. Sequencing was carried out using peripheral blood. The TCR comes from a human donor with active or convalescent COVID-19. The donor label of this sample is uncertain. The chain uses TRBV13 and TRBJ1-2; TRBD1 matches at 8 bases. The CDR3 DNA follows: TGTGCCAGCAGCCCAGGACAGGGCTTCTACTATGGCTACACCTTC. Protein product: CASSPGQGFYYGYTF.